A selection of T cell receptor beta chains follows, all from one sample in a study of shared clonotypes between healthy human individuals. The repertoire was sequenced with immunoSEQ multiplex PCR; TCRdb's copy has only in-frame clones and lacks some. The sample lists under 2.5 million clones, less than 95% occurring once. The sequencing input was naive CD4+ T cells from PBMCs. The receptors were gathered from a man between 18 and 29 years old in good health. Some clones in this sample may be carry-over from other donors' samples. The CDR3 runs from the conserved cysteine through the conserved F or W. The order of the fields is V gene, D gene, clone size, J gene, CDR3 protein, CDR3 DNA. D genes are given only for firm matches. The size entry is marked missing in some rows and otherwise reads once, few, many or a size class.

>TRBV5-6|-|-|TRBJ1-5
CASSLRTVGNQPQHF
TGTGCCAGCAGCTTGAGGACAGTGGGCAATCAGCCCCAGCATTTT
>TRBV27|-|-|TRBJ2-7
CASKRVGALIEQYF
TGTGCCAGCAAACGTGTAGGGGCTCTTATCGAGCAGTACTTC
>TRBV6-5|-|-|TRBJ2-3
CASSYSGTSSTDTQYF
TGTGCCAGCAGTTACTCTGGGACTTCTAGCACAGATACGCAGTATTTT
>TRBV19|-|-|TRBJ1-2
CASKPRGASSNYGYTF
TGTGCCAGTAAACCACGGGGGGCCTCATCAAACTATGGCTACACCTTC
>TRBV7-2|-|-|TRBJ1-1
CASSLWQGSEAFF
TGTGCCAGCAGCTTATGGCAGGGCTCTGAAGCTTTCTTT
>TRBV30|TRBD1|-|TRBJ2-1
CAWGKAAGGQGGEQFF
TGTGCCTGGGGGAAAGCCGCAGGGGGACAGGGTGGTGAGCAGTTCTTC
>TRBV29-1|TRBD2|once|TRBJ2-1
CSVDPGVAGGGEQFF
TGCAGCGTTGATCCCGGGGTAGCGGGAGGCGGTGAGCAGTTCTTC
>TRBV14|TRBD1|-|TRBJ2-2
CASSGKTGATIHTGELFF
TGTGCCAGCTCGGGGAAGACAGGGGCCACGATACACACCGGGGAGCTGTTTTTT
>TRBV18|-|-|TRBJ2-2
CASPQRSAGELFF
TGTGCCAGCCCCCAAAGATCGGCCGGGGAGCTGTTTTTT
>TRBV25-1|-|-|TRBJ2-4
CASSSELAKNIQYF
TGTGCCAGCAGCTCCGAACTAGCCAAAAACATTCAGTACTTC